This T cell receptor beta chain is drawn from a study of blood T cell repertoires in COVID-19. Study-wide context: Material from acute and convalescent COVID-19 was sourced from the United States, Italy and Spain. T cells, B-cell-depleted T cells, or PBMCs supplied cDNA or gDNA.

CDR1 and CDR2 from the germline V gene are SGHVS and FQNEAQ. The CDR3 loop spans 15 amino acids. V gave up 4 bases and J gave up 0 bases, with 9 bases separating them. TCRdb's copy holds only in-frame clones and misses some; the assay was immunoSEQ multiplex PCR. The sample lists roughly 220,000 clones; around nine tenths were seen once. The cohort comprised adults aged about 18 to 100 years residing in under 30 US areas. The sequenced sample consisted of PBMCs or T cells enriched from blood (not recorded which). The chain has TRBV7-8 and TRBJ2-2, with D possibly being TRBD1 (5 bases). This receptor was identified in a woman in her fifties or sixties with acute COVID-19. The chain's CDR3 is CASSSTVANTGELFF. CDR3 DNA: TGTGCCAGCAGCTCGACAGTAGCGAACACCGGGGAGCTGTTTTTT.